The present T cell receptor (beta chain) was sequenced within a study of radiotherapy plus CTLA-4 blockade in lung cancer. In the study overall: Objective response rate was roughly 19%; disease control rate, 25% to 35%. General study points: Per reports, early blood T cell clone dynamics, plus interferon-beta, forecast response most strongly. Following radiotherapy plus ipilimumab, tumor-derived TCR clones expanded in the blood.

The length of the CDR3 is 14 residues. The germline CDR1 and CDR2 sequences are KGHSH and LQKENI. V gave up 3 bases and J gave up 2 bases, with 8 bases separating them. Libraries were prepared by immunoSEQ multiplex PCR; TCRdb keeps only in-frame clonotypes and omits some of them. Among 90,000 to 100,000 clones listed, 65% to 80% were seen once. As regards this clone: Its antigen is not known.

V usage is TRBV18 and J usage is TRBJ1-5; unclear D gene. This specimen consisted of peripheral blood, obtained from a patient treated with radiotherapy plus ipilimumab. The clonotype comes from a human donor with non-small cell lung cancer who had a partial response to radiotherapy plus ipilimumab. Some clones in this sample may be carry-over from other donors' samples. CDR3 sequence reads: CASSPGRGNQPQHF. In DNA form, the CDR3 reads TGTGCCAGCTCACCCGGGAGGGGCAATCAGCCCCAGCATTTT.